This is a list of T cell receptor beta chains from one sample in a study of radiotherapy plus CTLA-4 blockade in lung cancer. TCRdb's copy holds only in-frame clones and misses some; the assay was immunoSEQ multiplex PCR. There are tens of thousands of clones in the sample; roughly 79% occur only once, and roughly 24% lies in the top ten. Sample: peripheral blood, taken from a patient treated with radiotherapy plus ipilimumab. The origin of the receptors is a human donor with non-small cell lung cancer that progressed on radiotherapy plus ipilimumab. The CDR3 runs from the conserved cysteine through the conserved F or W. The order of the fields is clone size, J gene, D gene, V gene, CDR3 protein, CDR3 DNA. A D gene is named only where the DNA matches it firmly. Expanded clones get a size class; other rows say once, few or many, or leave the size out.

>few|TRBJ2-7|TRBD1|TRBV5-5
CASSLKTGVYEQYF
TGTGCCAGCAGCTTGAAAACAGGGGTATATGAGCAGTACTTC
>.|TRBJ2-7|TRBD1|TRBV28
CASGSGTGGFSEQYF
TGTGCCAGCGGGTCCGGGACAGGGGGCTTTTCCGAGCAGTACTTC
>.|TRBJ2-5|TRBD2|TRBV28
CASSLGPSGGPETQYF
TGTGCCAGCAGTTTAGGGCCTAGCGGGGGGCCAGAGACCCAGTACTTC
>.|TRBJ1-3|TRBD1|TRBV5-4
CASSRQGVANTIYF
TGTGCCAGCAGCAGACAGGGAGTCGCAAACACCATATATTTT
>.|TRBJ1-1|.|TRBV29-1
CSVRGQNTEAFF
TGCAGCGTCCGAGGACAGAACACTGAAGCTTTCTTT
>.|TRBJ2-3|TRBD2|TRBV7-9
CASSLGLAGRTDTQYF
TGTGCCAGCAGCTTGGGACTAGCGGGACGCACAGATACGCAGTATTTT
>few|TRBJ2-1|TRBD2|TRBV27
CASSLAGALYNEQFF
TGTGCCAGCAGCTTAGCGGGAGCCCTTTACAATGAGCAGTTCTTC
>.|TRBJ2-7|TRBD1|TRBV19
CASSMTGGLNEQYF
TGTGCCAGTAGTATGACAGGGGGCTTAAACGAGCAGTACTTC
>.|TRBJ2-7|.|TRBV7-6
CASSLTLSSYEQYF
TGTGCCAGCAGCTTAACCCTGAGCTCCTACGAGCAGTACTTC
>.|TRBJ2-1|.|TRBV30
CAWSVFARQVNEQFF
TGTGCCTGGAGTGTATTTGCCAGGCAGGTGAATGAGCAGTTCTTC
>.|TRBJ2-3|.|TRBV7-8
CASSLVLGSRTDTQYF
TGTGCCAGCAGCTTAGTTTTAGGGAGTCGGACAGATACGCAGTATTTT
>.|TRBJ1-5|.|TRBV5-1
CASSPGGGQNQPQHF
TGCGCCAGCAGCCCCGGGGGGGGGCAAAATCAGCCCCAGCATTTT
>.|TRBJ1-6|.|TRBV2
CASKGRINSPLHF
TGTGCCAGCAAGGGGAGGATTAATTCACCCCTCCACTTT
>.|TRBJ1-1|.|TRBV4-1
CASSQDDRDGDTEAFF
TGCGCCAGCAGCCAAGATGACCGGGACGGAGACACTGAAGCTTTCTTT
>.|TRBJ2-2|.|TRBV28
CASSVPGNTGELFF
TGTGCCAGCAGTGTTCCGGGGAACACCGGGGAGCTGTTTTTT
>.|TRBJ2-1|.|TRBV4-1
CASSQQGGNEQFF
TGCGCCAGCAGCCAACAGGGTGGGAATGAGCAGTTCTTC
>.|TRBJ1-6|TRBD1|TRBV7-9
CASSLAGQGNSPLHF
TGTGCCAGCAGCTTAGCGGGACAGGGGAATTCACCCCTCCACTTT
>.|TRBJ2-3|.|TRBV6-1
CASSPSQGRGDTQYF
TGTGCCAGCAGTCCAAGCCAAGGCAGGGGAGATACGCAGTATTTT
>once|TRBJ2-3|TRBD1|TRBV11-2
CASSLYRGSTDTQYF
TGTGCCAGCAGCTTGTACAGGGGTAGCACAGATACGCAGTATTTT
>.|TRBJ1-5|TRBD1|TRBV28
CASSFTGGAAQHF
TGTGCCAGCAGTTTCACAGGGGGCGCAGCCCAGCATTTT
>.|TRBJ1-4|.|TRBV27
CASSPTPGQGEKLFF
TGTGCCAGCAGTCCCACTCCGGGACAAGGCGAAAAACTGTTTTTT
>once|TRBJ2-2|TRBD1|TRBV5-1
CASSLQGYGELFF
TGCGCCAGCAGCTTACAGGGGTACGGGGAGCTGTTTTTT
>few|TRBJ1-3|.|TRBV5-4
CATWTESSGNTIYF
TGTGCCACCTGGACAGAGAGCTCTGGAAACACCATATATTTT
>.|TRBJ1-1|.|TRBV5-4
CASSLVADSKGAFF
TGTGCCAGCAGCTTGGTGGCAGACTCTAAGGGGGCTTTCTTT
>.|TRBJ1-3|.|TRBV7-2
CASSLAKFTGNTIYF
TGTGCCAGCAGCTTAGCGAAATTTACCGGAAACACCATATATTTT
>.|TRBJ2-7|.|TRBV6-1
CATEGGAEEQYF
TGTGCCACCGAGGGGGGGGCCGAGGAGCAGTACTTC
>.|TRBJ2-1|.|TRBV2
CASSDPGQAVLNEQFF
TGTGCCAGCAGTGACCCCGGGCAGGCGGTTTTAAATGAGCAGTTCTTC
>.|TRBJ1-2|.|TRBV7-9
CASSFTGALYYGYTF
TGTGCCAGCAGCTTCACGGGGGCCCTTTACTATGGCTACACCTTC
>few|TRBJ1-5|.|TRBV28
CASSGGTFSNQPQHF
TGTGCCAGCAGCGGAGGGACTTTTAGCAATCAGCCCCAGCATTTT
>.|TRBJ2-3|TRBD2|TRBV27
CASSLFGLAGGTDTQYF
TGTGCCAGCAGTTTATTCGGTCTAGCGGGGGGCACAGATACGCAGTATTTT
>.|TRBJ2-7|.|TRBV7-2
CASSLGGASRGYEQYF
TGTGCCAGCAGCTTAGGGGGGGCTAGCCGTGGCTACGAGCAGTACTTC
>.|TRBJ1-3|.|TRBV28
CASTPDRTVNTIYF
TGTGCCAGCACCCCCGACAGGACCGTAAACACCATATATTTT
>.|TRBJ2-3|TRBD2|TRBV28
CASSQLGTSGSDTQYF
TGTGCCAGCAGTCAACTGGGGACTAGCGGGAGCGATACGCAGTATTTT
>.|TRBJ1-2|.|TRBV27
CASSLSGSLYGYTF
TGTGCCAGCAGTTTATCTGGCAGTCTCTATGGCTACACCTTC
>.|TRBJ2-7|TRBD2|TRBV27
CASSLYRGAYEQYF
TGTGCCAGCAGTTTATACCGGGGGGCCTACGAGCAGTACTTC
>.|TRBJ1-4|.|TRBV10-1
CASSGSGQTKLFF
TGCGCCAGCAGTGGCTCGGGACAAACAAAACTGTTTTTT
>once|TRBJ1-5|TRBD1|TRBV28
CASTGQATRGQPQHF
TGTGCCAGCACTGGACAGGCGACCAGGGGTCAGCCCCAGCATTTT
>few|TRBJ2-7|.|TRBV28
CASSLANSYEQYF
TGTGCCAGCAGTTTGGCCAACTCCTACGAGCAGTACTTC
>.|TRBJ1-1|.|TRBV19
CASTPRSRAVNTEAFF
TGTGCCAGTACGCCGAGATCTAGGGCAGTGAACACTGAAGCTTTCTTT
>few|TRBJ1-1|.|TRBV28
CASSQGWSTEAFF
TGTGCCAGCTCCCAGGGGTGGAGCACTGAAGCTTTCTTT
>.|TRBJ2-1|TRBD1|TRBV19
CASSIQGQGASEQFF
TGTGCCAGTAGTATTCAGGGACAGGGGGCCAGTGAGCAGTTCTTC
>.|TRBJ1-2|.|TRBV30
CAWARTENYGYTF
TGTGCCTGGGCCCGGACAGAGAACTATGGCTACACCTTC
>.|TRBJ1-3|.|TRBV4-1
CASSRGGIALSGNTIYF
TGCGCCAGCAGCCGAGGAGGTATCGCTCTCTCTGGAAACACCATATATTTT
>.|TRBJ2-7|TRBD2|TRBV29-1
CSVEREDYEQYF
TGCAGCGTTGAACGGGAGGACTACGAGCAGTACTTC
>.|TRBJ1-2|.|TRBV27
CASSLRQAYIYGYTF
TGTGCCAGCAGTTTAAGGCAGGCGTACATTTATGGCTACACCTTC
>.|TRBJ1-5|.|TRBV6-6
CASSYQHYSNQPQHF
TGTGCCAGCAGTTATCAACACTATAGCAATCAGCCCCAGCATTTT
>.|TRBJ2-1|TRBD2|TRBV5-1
CASSSDPGTRYHEQFF
TGCGCCAGCAGCTCAGACCCCGGGACTAGATACCATGAGCAGTTCTTC
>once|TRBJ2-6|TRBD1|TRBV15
CATSRGTGKHSGANVLTF
TGTGCCACCAGCAGGGGGACAGGGAAGCACTCTGGGGCCAACGTCCTGACTTTC
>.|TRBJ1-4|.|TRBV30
CAWSPRGKLFF
TGTGCCTGGAGTCCCCGCGGGAAACTGTTTTTT
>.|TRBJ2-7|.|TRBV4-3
CASSQDWGRSYEQYF
TGCGCCAGCAGCCAAGACTGGGGTAGGTCCTACGAGCAGTACTTC
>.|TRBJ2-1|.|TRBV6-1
CASSEKRKDFYNEQFF
TGTGCCAGCAGTGAAAAGAGGAAAGACTTCTACAATGAGCAGTTCTTC
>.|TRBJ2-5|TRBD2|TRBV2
CASSGLADQETQYF
TGTGCCAGCAGTGGACTAGCGGACCAAGAGACCCAGTACTTC
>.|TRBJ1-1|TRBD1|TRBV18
CASSPRVTGTGGTEAFF
TGTGCCAGCTCACCACGCGTTACCGGGACAGGGGGCACTGAAGCTTTCTTT
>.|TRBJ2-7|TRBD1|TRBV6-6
CASTPRQGASYEQYF
TGTGCCAGCACCCCCCGACAGGGGGCATCCTACGAGCAGTACTTC
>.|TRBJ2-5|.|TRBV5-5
CASSLPMEETQYF
TGTGCCAGCAGCTTACCCATGGAAGAGACCCAGTACTTC